Sequencing of this T cell receptor beta chain was carried out in a study of blood T cell repertoires in COVID-19. This CDR3 comprises 15 residues. The germline gives CDR1 MGHRA, CDR2 YSYEKL. Trimming took off 0 bases at V and 2 bases at J, with 8 bases between the two ends. Method: immunoSEQ multiplex PCR; TCRdb's copy keeps in-frame clones and lacks some. The data show 150,000 or so clones, with around four fifths seen just once and roughly 19% held by the top ten. Sequencing used peripheral blood. The V call is TRBV4-1, the J call TRBJ1-5; D is perhaps TRBD1 (5 bases). This sequence was found in a woman aged 80 or older with acute or convalescent COVID-19. The CDR3 sequence is CASSQDGRGNQPQHF. The CDR3 coding sequence is TGCGCCAGCAGCCAAGATGGCAGGGGCAATCAGCCCCAGCATTTT.